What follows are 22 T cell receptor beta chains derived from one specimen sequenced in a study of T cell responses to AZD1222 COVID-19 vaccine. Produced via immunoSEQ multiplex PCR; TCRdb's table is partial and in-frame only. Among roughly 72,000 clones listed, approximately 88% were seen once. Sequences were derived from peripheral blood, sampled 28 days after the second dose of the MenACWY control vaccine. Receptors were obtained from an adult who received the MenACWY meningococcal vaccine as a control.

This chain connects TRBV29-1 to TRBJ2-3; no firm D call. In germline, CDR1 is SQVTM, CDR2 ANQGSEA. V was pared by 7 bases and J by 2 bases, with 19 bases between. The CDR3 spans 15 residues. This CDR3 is CSAESFVGFTDTQYF. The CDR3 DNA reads TGCAGCGCCGAATCGTTTGTGGGATTCACAGATACGCAGTATTTT.

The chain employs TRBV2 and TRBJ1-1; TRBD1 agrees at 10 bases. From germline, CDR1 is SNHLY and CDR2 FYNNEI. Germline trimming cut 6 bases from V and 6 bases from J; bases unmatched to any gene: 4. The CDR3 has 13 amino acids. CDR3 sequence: CASRDRGMSEAFF. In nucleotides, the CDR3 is TGTGCCAGCAGGGACAGGGGGATGTCTGAAGCTTTCTTT.

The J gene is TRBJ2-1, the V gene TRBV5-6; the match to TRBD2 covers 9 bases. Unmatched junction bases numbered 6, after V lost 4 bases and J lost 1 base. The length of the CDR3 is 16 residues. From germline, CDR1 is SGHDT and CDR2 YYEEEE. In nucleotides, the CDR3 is TGTGCCAGCAGCGCGGGGGGGCCGGTGTCCTACAATGAGCAGTTCTTC. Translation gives CASSAGGPVSYNEQFF. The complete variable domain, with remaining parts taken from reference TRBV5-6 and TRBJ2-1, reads DAGVTQSPTHLIKTRGQQVTLRCSPKSGHDTVSWYQQALGQGPQFIFQYYEEEERQRGNFPDRFSGHQFPNYSSELNVNALLLGDSALYLCASSAGGPVSYNEQFFGPGTRLTVL.

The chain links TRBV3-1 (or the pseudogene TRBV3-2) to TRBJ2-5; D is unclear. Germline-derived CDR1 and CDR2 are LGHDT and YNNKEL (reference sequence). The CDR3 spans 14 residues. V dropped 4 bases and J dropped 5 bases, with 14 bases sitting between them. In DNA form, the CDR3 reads TGTGCCAGCAGCCTACGGTCCGTCCGGGAGACCCAGTACTTC. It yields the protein CASSLRSVRETQYF.

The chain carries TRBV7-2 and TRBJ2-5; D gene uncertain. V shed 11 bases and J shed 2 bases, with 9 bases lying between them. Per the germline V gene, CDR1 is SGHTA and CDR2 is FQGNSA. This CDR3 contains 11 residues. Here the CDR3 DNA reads TGTGCCTCCGGTACACAAGAGACCCAGTACTTC. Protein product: CASGTQETQYF.

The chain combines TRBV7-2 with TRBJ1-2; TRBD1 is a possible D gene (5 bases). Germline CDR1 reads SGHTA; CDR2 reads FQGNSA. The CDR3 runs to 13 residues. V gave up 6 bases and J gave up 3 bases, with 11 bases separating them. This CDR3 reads CASRPRGYYGYTF. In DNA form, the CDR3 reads TGTGCCAGCAGACCCCGGGGCTACTATGGCTACACCTTC.

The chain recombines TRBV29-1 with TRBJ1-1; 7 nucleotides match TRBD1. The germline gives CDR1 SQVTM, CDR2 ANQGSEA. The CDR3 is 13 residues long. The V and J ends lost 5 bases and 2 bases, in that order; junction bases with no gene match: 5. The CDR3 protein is CSVSGGKNTEAFF. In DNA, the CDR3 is TGCAGCGTTTCAGGGGGAAAAAACACTGAAGCTTTCTTT. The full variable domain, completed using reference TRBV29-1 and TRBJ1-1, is SAVISQKPSRDICQRGTSLTIQCQVDSQVTMMFWYRQQPGQSLTLIATANQGSEATYESGFVIDKFPISRPNLTFSTLTVSNMSPEDSSIYLCSVSGGKNTEAFFGQGTRLTVV.

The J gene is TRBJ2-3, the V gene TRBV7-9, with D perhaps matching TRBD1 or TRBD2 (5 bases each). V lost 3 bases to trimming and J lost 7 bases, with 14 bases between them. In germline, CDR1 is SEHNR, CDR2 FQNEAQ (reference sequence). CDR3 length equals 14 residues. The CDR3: CASSLTGTENTQYF. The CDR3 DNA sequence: TGTGCCAGCAGCTTGACCGGGACGGAGAATACGCAGTATTTT.

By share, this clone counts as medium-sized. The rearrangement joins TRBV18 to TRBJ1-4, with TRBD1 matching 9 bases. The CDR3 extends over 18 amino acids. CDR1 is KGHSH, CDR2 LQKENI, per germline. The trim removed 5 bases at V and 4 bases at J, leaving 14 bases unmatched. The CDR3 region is CASSSYPGQGPFNEKLFF. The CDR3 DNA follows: TGTGCCAGCTCATCTTACCCGGGACAGGGACCTTTTAATGAAAAACTGTTTTTT.

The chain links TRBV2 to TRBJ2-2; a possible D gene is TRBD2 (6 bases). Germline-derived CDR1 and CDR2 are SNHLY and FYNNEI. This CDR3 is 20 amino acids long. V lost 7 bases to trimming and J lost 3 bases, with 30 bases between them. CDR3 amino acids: CASTTRDLGPTVPHTGELFF. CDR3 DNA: TGTGCCAGCACGACGCGGGACCTGGGACCCACCGTGCCACACACCGGGGAGCTGTTTTTT.

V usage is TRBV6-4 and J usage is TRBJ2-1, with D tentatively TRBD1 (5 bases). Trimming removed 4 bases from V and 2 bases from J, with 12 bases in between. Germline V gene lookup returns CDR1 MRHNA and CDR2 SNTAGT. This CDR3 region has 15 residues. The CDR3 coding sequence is TGTGCCAGCAGTGCGTGGGGCGGAACCTACAATGAGCAGTTCTTC. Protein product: CASSAWGGTYNEQFF.

The DNA of the CDR3 is TGTGCCAGCAGTACACCCGGGACAGCGTATGGCTACACCTTC. Protein: CASSTPGTAYGYTF. V and J are TRBV28 and TRBJ1-2; 7 bases are shared with TRBD1. V shed 5 bases and J 5 bases; nucleotides not matched to a gene: 8. The CDR3 loop spans 14 amino acids. Germline V lookup: CDR1 MDHEN, CDR2 SYDVKM.

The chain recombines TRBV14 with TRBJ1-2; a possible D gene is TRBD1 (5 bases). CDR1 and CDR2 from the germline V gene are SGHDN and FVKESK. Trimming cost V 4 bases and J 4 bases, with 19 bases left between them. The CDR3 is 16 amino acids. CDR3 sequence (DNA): TGTGCCAGCAGCCCCCAGTTCGGGGCGGCGGGCTATGGCTACACCTTC. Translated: CASSPQFGAAGYGYTF.

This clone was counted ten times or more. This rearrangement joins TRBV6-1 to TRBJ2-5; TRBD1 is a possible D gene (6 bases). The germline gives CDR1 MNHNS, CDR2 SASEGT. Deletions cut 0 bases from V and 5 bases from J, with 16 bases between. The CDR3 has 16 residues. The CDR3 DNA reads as TGTGCCAGCAGTGAAGCTATAGGGCAGGGGCGGGAGACCCAGTACTTC. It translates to CASSEAIGQGRETQYF.

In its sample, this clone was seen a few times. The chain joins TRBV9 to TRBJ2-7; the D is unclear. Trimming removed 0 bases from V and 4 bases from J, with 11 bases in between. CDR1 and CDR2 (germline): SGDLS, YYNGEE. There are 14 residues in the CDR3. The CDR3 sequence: CASSVGPMGYEQYF. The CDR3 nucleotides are TGTGCCAGCAGCGTAGGCCCCATGGGGTACGAGCAGTACTTC.

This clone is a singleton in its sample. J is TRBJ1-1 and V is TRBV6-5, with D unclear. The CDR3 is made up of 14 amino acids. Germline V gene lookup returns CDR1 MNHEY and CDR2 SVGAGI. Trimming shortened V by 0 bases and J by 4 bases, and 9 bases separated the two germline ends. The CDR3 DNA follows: TGTGCCAGCAGTTACTCGTCCCCCTTCACTGAAGCTTTCTTT. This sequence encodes CASSYSSPFTEAFF.

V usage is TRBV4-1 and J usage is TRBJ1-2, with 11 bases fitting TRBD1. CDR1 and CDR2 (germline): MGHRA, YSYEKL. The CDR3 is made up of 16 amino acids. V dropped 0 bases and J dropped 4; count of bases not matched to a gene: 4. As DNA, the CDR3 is TGCGCCAGCAGCCAAGAAGGGACAGGGGGAGCCTATGGCTACACCTTC. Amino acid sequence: CASSQEGTGGAYGYTF.

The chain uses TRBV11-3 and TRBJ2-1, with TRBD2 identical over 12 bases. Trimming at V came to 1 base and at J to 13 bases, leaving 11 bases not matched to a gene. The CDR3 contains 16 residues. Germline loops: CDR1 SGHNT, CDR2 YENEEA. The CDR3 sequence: CASSLAPPTSGGPQFF. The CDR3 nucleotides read TGTGCCAGCAGCTTAGCCCCCCCCACTAGCGGGGGGCCTCAGTTCTTC. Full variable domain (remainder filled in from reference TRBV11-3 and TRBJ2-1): EAGVVQSPRYKIIEKKQPVAFWCNPISGHNTLYWYLQNLGQGPELLIRYENEEAVDDSQLPKDRFSAERLKGVDSTLKIQPAELGDSAVYLCASSLAPPTSGGPQFFGPGTRLTVL.

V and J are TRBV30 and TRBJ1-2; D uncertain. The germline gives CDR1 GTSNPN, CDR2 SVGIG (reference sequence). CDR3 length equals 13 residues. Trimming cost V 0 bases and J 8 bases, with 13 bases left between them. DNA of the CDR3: TGTGCCTGGAGTGTAAAGGGAAGGCGAGGCTACACCTTC. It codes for CAWSVKGRRGYTF.

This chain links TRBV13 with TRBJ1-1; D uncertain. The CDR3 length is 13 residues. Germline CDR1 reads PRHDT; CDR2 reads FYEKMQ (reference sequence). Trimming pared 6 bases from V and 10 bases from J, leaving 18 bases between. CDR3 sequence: CASRLRPWGAAFF. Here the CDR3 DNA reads TGTGCCAGCAGGTTACGTCCCTGGGGTGCAGCTTTCTTT. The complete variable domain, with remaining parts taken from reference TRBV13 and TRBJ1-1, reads AAGVIQSPRHLIKEKRETATLKCYPIPRHDTVYWYQQGPGQDPQFLISFYEKMQSDKGSIPDRFSAQQFSDYHSELNMSSLELGDSALYFCASRLRPWGAAFFGQGTRLTVV.

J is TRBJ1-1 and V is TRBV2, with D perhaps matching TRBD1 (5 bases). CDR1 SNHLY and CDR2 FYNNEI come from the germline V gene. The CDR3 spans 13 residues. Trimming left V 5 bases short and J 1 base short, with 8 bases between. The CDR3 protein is CASSSTENTEAFF. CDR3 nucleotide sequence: TGTGCCAGCAGTTCGACAGAGAACACTGAAGCTTTCTTT.

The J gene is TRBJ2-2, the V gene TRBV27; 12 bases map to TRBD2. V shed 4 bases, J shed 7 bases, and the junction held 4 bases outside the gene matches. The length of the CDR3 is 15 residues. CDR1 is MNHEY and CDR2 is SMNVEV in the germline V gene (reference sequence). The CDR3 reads CASSSGTSGLGELFF. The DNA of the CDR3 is TGTGCCAGCAGTTCCGGGACTAGCGGGCTCGGGGAGCTGTTTTTT.